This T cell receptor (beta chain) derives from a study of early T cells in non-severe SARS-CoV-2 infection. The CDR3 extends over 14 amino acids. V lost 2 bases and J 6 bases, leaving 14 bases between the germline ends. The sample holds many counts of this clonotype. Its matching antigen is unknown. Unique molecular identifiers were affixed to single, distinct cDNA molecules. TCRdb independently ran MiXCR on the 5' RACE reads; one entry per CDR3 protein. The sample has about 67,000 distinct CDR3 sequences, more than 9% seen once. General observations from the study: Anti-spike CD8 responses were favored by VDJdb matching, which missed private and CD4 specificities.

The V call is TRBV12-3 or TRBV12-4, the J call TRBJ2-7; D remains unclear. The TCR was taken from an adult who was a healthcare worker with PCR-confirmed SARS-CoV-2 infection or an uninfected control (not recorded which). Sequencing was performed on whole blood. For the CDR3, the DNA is TGTGCCAGCAGTTTAAGCCCGCCTGGGCGCGAGCAGTACTTC. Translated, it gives CASSLSPPGREQYF.